This TCR beta chain was captured by sequencing in a study of follicular helper T cells after annual influenza vaccination. Study-level points and caveats: Successive annual vaccinations recalled a recurrent oligoclonal ICOS+CD38+ cTfh response with influenza-specific clonotypes.

The method was immunoSEQ multiplex PCR; TCRdb's version includes in-frame clones alone and lacks a portion of them. Of approximately 15,000 clones listed, 78% are singletons. Time point: 2014-2015 season, pre-vaccination. Between about 40 and 110 mL of blood was drawn per time point. As for this clone: Its specificity is not known.

The receptor's source is an adult who received the influenza vaccine. Specimen: CXCR5- memory CD4+ T cells sorted from blood, collected on the day of influenza vaccination.

The CDR3 sequence: CASSPGTGGGYTF. The DNA for the CDR3 is TGTGCCAGCAGTCCCGGGACAGGGGGTGGCTACACCTTC. The J gene is TRBJ1-2, the V gene TRBV6-5; 11 nucleotides align to TRBD1. V shed 5 bases and J 7 bases; nucleotides not matched to a gene: 3. The CDR3 covers 13 residues. In germline, CDR1 is MNHEY, CDR2 SVGAGI.